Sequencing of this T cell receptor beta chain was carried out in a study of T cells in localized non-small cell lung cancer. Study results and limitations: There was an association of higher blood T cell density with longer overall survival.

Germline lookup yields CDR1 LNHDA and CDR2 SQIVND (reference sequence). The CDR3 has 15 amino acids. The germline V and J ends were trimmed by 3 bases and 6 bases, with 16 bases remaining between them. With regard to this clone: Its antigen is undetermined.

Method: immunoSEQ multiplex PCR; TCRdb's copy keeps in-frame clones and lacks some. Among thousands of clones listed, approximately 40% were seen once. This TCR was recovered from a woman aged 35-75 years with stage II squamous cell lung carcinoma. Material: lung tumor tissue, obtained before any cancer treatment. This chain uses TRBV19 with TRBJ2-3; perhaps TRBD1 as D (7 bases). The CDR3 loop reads CASSILGRGEDTQYF. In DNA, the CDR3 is TGTGCCAGTAGTATTCTGGGCAGGGGGGAGGATACGCAGTATTTT.